A selection of T cell receptor beta chains follows, all from one sample in a study of cytomegalovirus exposure and HLA in healthy donors. Data came from immunoSEQ multiplex PCR; TCRdb stores just in-frame clones and leaves some out. The sample lists under 200,000 clones, roughly 80% occurring once. Source material: PBMCs. Receptors were obtained from a woman aged 18 to 35 in good health and CMV-seronegative. The CDR3 runs from the conserved cysteine through the conserved F or W. D genes are given only for firm matches. Clone sizes are given selectively: once, few, many, or a class where the clone is expanded.

D gene	clone size	V gene	J gene	CDR3 DNA	CDR3 protein
TRBD2	few	TRBV5-1	TRBJ2-2	TGCGCCAGCAGCGTCTCAGCGGGAGGGAACACCGGGGAGCTGTTTTTT	CASSVSAGGNTGELFF
.	.	TRBV6-1	TRBJ1-1	TGTGCCAGCAGTGAATATACAGGTCCTACTGAAGCTTTCTTT	CASSEYTGPTEAFF
.	.	TRBV7-9	TRBJ2-1	TGTTCCAGCAGCCTACCAGAGGTCCTAACCGTAAATGAGCAGTTCTTC	CSSSLPEVLTVNEQFF
TRBD1	.	TRBV6-1	TRBJ2-3	TGTGCCAGCAGAGCGACAGGGGCCCCCACAGATACGCAGTATTTT	CASRATGAPTDTQYF
TRBD1	.	TRBV5-4	TRBJ2-1	TGTGCCAGTTCGGGACAGACGTCCTACAATGAGCAGTTCTTC	CASSGQTSYNEQFF
TRBD1	few	TRBV30	TRBJ1-5	TGTGCCTGCGACAGGGGCAACAATCAGCCCCAGCATTTT	CACDRGNNQPQHF
.	.	TRBV27	TRBJ2-1	TGTGCCAGCAGGGTAAGGGGGGGTGAGCAGTTCTTC	CASRVRGGEQFF
.	.	TRBV27	TRBJ2-5	TGTGCCAGCAGTTTAGGGCTAGCGGAGACCCAGTACTTC	CASSLGLAETQYF
TRBD1	.	TRBV7-2	TRBJ2-5	TGTGCCAGTACCTCCAGGGGGCGTGAGACCCAGTACTTC	CASTSRGRETQYF
TRBD1	once	TRBV27	TRBJ2-2	TGTGCCAGCAGTTCATCGCGCCAGGGGGCGATCACCGGGGAGCTGTTTTTT	CASSSSRQGAITGELFF
TRBD2	.	TRBV4-1	TRBJ2-1	TGCGCCAGCAGCCAAGTTTGGAGCGGGAGCGCCTACAATGAGCAGTTCTTC	CASSQVWSGSAYNEQFF
.	once	TRBV6-5	TRBJ2-7	TGTGCCAGCAGTGGCGGGACGTTTTCCTACGAGCAGTACTTC	CASSGGTFSYEQYF
TRBD2	few	TRBV6-5	TRBJ2-7	TGTGCCAGCAAGGCCGGGACTAGCTCCCACGAGCAGTACTTC	CASKAGTSSHEQYF
TRBD1	.	TRBV19	TRBJ2-6	TGTGCCAGTTCCCGGGACAGGGAGCCTGCGGCCAACGTCCTGACTTTC	CASSRDREPAANVLTF
.	.	TRBV5-6	TRBJ2-2	TGTGCCAGCAGCCCCCGTCCAGCGAACACCGGGGAGCTGTTTTTT	CASSPRPANTGELFF
.	.	TRBV19	TRBJ2-5	TGTGCCAGTAGTATTAGGATAAGGGGGGAGACCCAGTACTTC	CASSIRIRGETQYF
.	.	TRBV18	TRBJ1-4	TGTGCCAGCTCACCAGAGACGGTACGGTTTACAGGCGTTTCAACTAATGAAAAACTGTTTTTT	CASSPETVRFTGVSTNEKLFF
TRBD1	.	TRBV4-2	TRBJ1-2	TGTGCCAGCACCCCACAAGGACAGGGGAACTATGGCTACACCTTC	CASTPQGQGNYGYTF
.	.	TRBV27	TRBJ1-1	TGTGCCAGCAGTATTACATCGTACACTGAAGCTTTCTTT	CASSITSYTEAFF
TRBD1	.	TRBV4-1	TRBJ2-2	TGCGCCAGCAGCCACGTCGACAGGGCCGGGGAGCTGTTTTTT	CASSHVDRAGELFF
TRBD1	.	TRBV27	TRBJ2-1	TGTGCCAGCAGTCCCATAGAGGGACAGGGGGGAGACAATGAGCAGTTCTTC	CASSPIEGQGGDNEQFF
TRBD2	.	TRBV30	TRBJ2-7	TGTGCCTGGAGTGCGCTAGCGGGAGTTTTTTCACCCTACGAGCAGTACTTC	CAWSALAGVFSPYEQYF
.	.	TRBV28	TRBJ1-5	TGTGCCAGCAGTTGGGGGTTGGGGGCGAATCAGCCCCAGCATTTT	CASSWGLGANQPQHF
.	.	TRBV9	TRBJ2-1	TGTGCCAGCAGCGTAGGCAGCGACAATGAGCAGTTCTTC	CASSVGSDNEQFF
TRBD2	.	TRBV2	TRBJ2-3	TGTGCCAGACGGACTAGCGGAGGTACAGATACGCAGTATTTT	CARRTSGGTDTQYF
.	.	TRBV15	TRBJ1-1	TGTGCCACCAGCAGAGAAGCTAGAATTGACAGCCACTCCTTATCTGAAGCTTTCTTT	CATSREARIDSHSLSEAFF
TRBD1	once	TRBV27	TRBJ2-7	TGTGCCAGCAGTCCCATAGCCGGGACAGGACCCTACGAGCAGTACTTC	CASSPIAGTGPYEQYF
.	.	TRBV6-6	TRBJ2-5	TGTGCCAGCAGTGACCGGGACTGGGTATACGAGACCCAGTACTTC	CASSDRDWVYETQYF
.	.	TRBV19	TRBJ1-4	TGTGCCAGTAGTATGGATGGCGGTTTAGATGAAAAACTGTTTTTT	CASSMDGGLDEKLFF
.	.	TRBV18	TRBJ2-1	TGTGCCAGCTCACCAGAAGCGAACTTTTACAATGAGCAGTTCTTC	CASSPEANFYNEQFF
.	.	TRBV6-5	TRBJ1-1	TGTGCCAGCAGTAAACCGGGATACCGGAACACTGAAGCTTTCTTT	CASSKPGYRNTEAFF
.	.	TRBV6-5	TRBJ2-4	TGTGCCAGCAGCTCCTCGACAGGAGAACACATTCAGTACTTC	CASSSSTGEHIQYF
.	.	TRBV5-1	TRBJ1-2	TGCGCCAGCAGCTTGGGACAGTACTATGGCTACACCTTC	CASSLGQYYGYTF
.	few	TRBV5-1	TRBJ1-1	TGCGCCAGCAGCTTGGAGGCAGGGTGGGTAAACACTGAAGCTTTCTTT	CASSLEAGWVNTEAFF
.	.	TRBV7-2	TRBJ2-5	TGTGCCAGCAGCTTCCGCCCGGTCGAGACCCAGTACTTC	CASSFRPVETQYF
.	.	TRBV7-8	TRBJ1-1	TGTGCCAGCAGCTTAGTGGGGGGAGGGATTATGAACACTGAAGCTTTCTTT	CASSLVGGGIMNTEAFF
TRBD1	.	TRBV7-2	TRBJ2-7	TGTGCCAGCAGCTCACGACAGGGGACCTACGAGCAGTACTTC	CASSSRQGTYEQYF
.	.	TRBV5-4	TRBJ1-5	TGTGCCAGCAGCTTTCTTCCAGAATATAGCAATCAGCCCCAGCATTTT	CASSFLPEYSNQPQHF
.	.	TRBV9	TRBJ2-3	TGTGCCAGCAGCGTGGGTGGACTCACAGATACGCAGTATTTT	CASSVGGLTDTQYF
TRBD2	.	TRBV7-2	TRBJ2-3	TGTGCCAGCAGCTTAGAGGGTAGCGGGGCCAGCACAGATACGCAGTATTTT	CASSLEGSGASTDTQYF
.	.	TRBV21-1	TRBJ1-1	TGTGCCAGCAGCAAACTAGTGGGGGAGGACCAGAACACTGAAGCTTTCTTT	CASSKLVGEDQNTEAFF
.	.	TRBV4-3	TRBJ1-3	TGCGCCAGCAGCCAAGACTCAGTAATTGGAAACACCATATATTTT	CASSQDSVIGNTIYF
.	.	TRBV27	TRBJ1-5	TGTGCCAGCAGGGCAACAGGGAGGGACCCCGGGCCCCAGCATTTT	CASRATGRDPGPQHF
TRBD1	many	TRBV10-3	TRBJ2-7	TGTGCCACCGACCCGGGACAGGCCTACGAGCAGTACTTC	CATDPGQAYEQYF
TRBD2	.	TRBV28	TRBJ2-7	TGTGCCAGCAGTTTTAGTCCCGGGACTAGCGGGATTAGAACCTACGAGCAGTACTTC	CASSFSPGTSGIRTYEQYF
.	.	TRBV13	TRBJ2-1	TGTGCCAGCAGCTTAGGTATCGGGAGTTCTGAGCAGTTCTTC	CASSLGIGSSEQFF
.	.	TRBV7-2	TRBJ1-2	TGTGCCAGCAGCTCCTTTCTAGACTCGGATTTGCATGGCTACACCTTC	CASSSFLDSDLHGYTF
.	.	TRBV4-1	TRBJ1-6	TGCGCCAGCAGCCAGATTGCGGGCGATAATTCACCCCTCCACTTT	CASSQIAGDNSPLHF
TRBD1	.	TRBV5-8	TRBJ1-5	TGTGCCAGCAGTCGACGGGAGGGGGCCTCGAATCAGCCCCAGCATTTT	CASSRREGASNQPQHF
TRBD1	.	TRBV6-5	TRBJ1-1	TGTGCCAGCAGCAGACAGGGGCAGAACACTGAAGCTTTCTTT	CASSRQGQNTEAFF